The entry that follows covers one T cell receptor beta chain sequence. Assay used: immunoSEQ multiplex PCR; TCRdb lists only in-frame clones, some missing. Among some 250,000 clones listed, around 82% were seen once. This sample stems from a study of blood T cell repertoires in COVID-19. At the level of the study: Sources were T cells, B-cell-depleted T cells, or PBMCs; the material itself was cDNA or gDNA.

CDR3 length equals 15 residues. V shed 3 bases and J shed 5 bases, with 18 bases lying between them. Germline V CDR1 and CDR2: SGHRS, YFSETQ. What was sequenced was peripheral blood. The TCR sequence derives from a middle-aged man with active or convalescent COVID-19. The chain joins TRBV5-1 to TRBJ2-7, with D possibly matching TRBD2 (7 bases). This chain's CDR3 is CASSSGVGGANEQYF. The CDR3 nucleotides read TGCGCCAGCAGCTCCGGGGTAGGGGGGGCGAACGAGCAGTACTTC.